The 10 T cell receptor beta chains listed next were all sequenced from one sample in a study of shared clonotypes between healthy human individuals. The naive CD8 fraction comprised CD45RO-negative cells positively selected for CCR7 and excluded terminally differentiated effector memory CD45RA+ cells. TCRdb keeps only in-frame clones here, not all; method: immunoSEQ multiplex PCR. The sample holds millions of clones, roughly 95% seen once. The sample taken for sequencing was naive CD8+ T cells sorted from blood. The receptors originated from a man between 18 and 35 years old in good health.

This clone was detected once. It is unclear where the CDR3 begins or ends on the DNA, so no DNA is shown, and the CDR3 is as TCRdb lists it. The chain combines TRBV5-3 with TRBJ2-7. TRBV5-3 is reported as an ORF; its role is uncertain. The CDR3 is 15 amino acids long, termini counted. CDR3: CARSFGNGVVDEQYF.

This rearrangement joins TRBV6-1 to TRBJ1-1; TRBD1 agrees at 12 bases. Germline V lookup: CDR1 MNHNS, CDR2 SASEGT. The CDR3 is made up of 14 amino acids. Unmatched junction bases numbered 5, after V lost 8 bases and J lost 4 bases. The CDR3 sequence: CASGTGGGGTEAFF. The CDR3 DNA reads TGTGCCAGCGGGACAGGGGGCGGTGGCACTGAAGCTTTCTTT.

The chain uses TRBV4-1 and TRBJ2-7; TRBD1 aligns across 8 bases. Per the germline V gene, CDR1 is MGHRA and CDR2 is YSYEKL. V was pared by 4 bases and J by 2 bases, with 7 bases of the junction left unmatched. The CDR3 has 15 amino acids. Written as DNA, the CDR3 is TGCGCCAGCAGCCCCACAGGACAGGGCACCTACGAGCAGTACTTC. It is translated as CASSPTGQGTYEQYF.

CDR3 coding DNA: TGTGCCAGCAGCTTCCTCCGAACGGAGAACACTGAAGCTTTCTTT. This sequence encodes CASSFLRTENTEAFF. The gene calls are TRBV5-5 and TRBJ1-1; D uncertain. Germline-derived CDR1 and CDR2 are SGHKS and YYEKEE (reference sequence). With 2 bases removed from V and 1 base from J, the gap between germline ends came to 12 bases. The CDR3 is 15 residues long. Filled out from reference TRBV5-5 and TRBJ1-1, the complete variable domain reads DAGVTQSPTHLIKTRGQQVTLRCSPISGHKSVSWYQQVLGQGPQFIFQYYEKEERGRGNFPDRFSARQFPNYSSELNVNALLLGDSALYLCASSFLRTENTEAFFGQGTRLTVV.

The chain recombines TRBV7-9 with TRBJ1-1; 11 bases line up with TRBD1. The CDR3 is 16 residues long. Germline V gene data show CDR1 as SEHNR and CDR2 as FQNEAQ (reference sequence). Trimming took 5 bases from V and 2 from J; bases not matched to a gene: 7. The chain's CDR3 is CASSPRTGGFNTEAFF. The CDR3, as DNA: TGTGCCAGCAGCCCCCGGACAGGGGGCTTCAACACTGAAGCTTTCTTT.

This chain links TRBV9 with TRBJ2-7; no clear D. CDR3 size: 14 residues. V was trimmed by 0 bases and J by 2 bases, leaving 9 bases between them. Germline CDR1 reads SGDLS; CDR2 reads YYNGEE. The CDR3 coding sequence is TGTGCCAGCAGCGTAGGCGGAAAGACCTACGAGCAGTACTTC. Amino acids: CASSVGGKTYEQYF.

As concerns this clone: At one boundary the junction diverges from the germline segment, which might be a read error. The chain has TRBV4-1 and TRBJ2-1; TRBD1 matches at 7 bases. This CDR3 is built from 12 residues. Germline loops: CDR1 MGHRA, CDR2 YSYEKL. The CDR3 coding sequence is TGCGCCAGCAGCCTTACCGGGACAGCCACAATCTTC. Translating gives CASSLTGTATIF.

The chain employs TRBV7-9 and TRBJ2-7; D not certain. V lost 6 bases and J lost 5, with 8 bases in between. The CDR3 contains 11 residues. CDR1 and CDR2 (germline): SEHNR, FQNEAQ (reference sequence). As DNA, the CDR3 is TGTGCCAGCAGTATAGGTGACGAGCAGTACTTC. Translated, it gives CASSIGDEQYF.

The V and J genes are TRBV5-6 and TRBJ1-6; D unclear. CDR1 is SGHDT, CDR2 YYEEEE, per germline. The CDR3 totals 16 residues. V was pared by 0 bases and J by 0 bases, with 7 bases between. CDR3 bases: TGTGCCAGCAGCTTGGGAGGGAGCTCCTATAATTCACCCCTCCACTTT. Protein sequence: CASSLGGSSYNSPLHF.

This rearrangement joins TRBV6-5 to TRBJ2-7; D is perhaps TRBD2 (5 bases). Germline V gene data show CDR1 as MNHEY and CDR2 as SVGAGI. The CDR3 contains 15 residues. Trimming took 0 bases from V and 6 from J, leaving 15 bases between them. CDR3 sequence: CASSYSTDWGGEQYF. The CDR3 DNA sequence: TGTGCCAGCAGTTACTCGACGGACTGGGGTGGCGAGCAGTACTTC.